This TCR beta chain was obtained from a study of PD-L1 blockade in urothelial cancer. Study information: Individuals in the cohort had been given 0 to 3 earlier chemotherapy regimens.

Here immunoSEQ multiplex PCR was the method, and the copy in TCRdb shows in-frame clones only, minus some. The sample records over 50,000 clones, approximately 86% being singletons. Per-patient samples, pretreatment and on-treatment, numbered 1 to 8. The sample here was PBMCs, taken around atezolizumab (anti-PD-L1) treatment. The sequence came from a man between 45 and 60 years old with urothelial cancer.

The CDR3 DNA reads as TGTGCCAGCAGCGTAGCTACGTTAGGCATCAGCAGGGGCCTTTATGGCTACACCTTC. Amino acid sequence: CASSVATLGISRGLYGYTF. V gene TRBV9 combines with J gene TRBJ1-2; TRBD1 is a possible D gene (6 bases). Per germline, CDR1 SGDLS and CDR2 YYNGEE. The CDR3 sequence is 19 residues long. The V end was cut by 0 bases, the J end by 5 bases, with 26 bases between.